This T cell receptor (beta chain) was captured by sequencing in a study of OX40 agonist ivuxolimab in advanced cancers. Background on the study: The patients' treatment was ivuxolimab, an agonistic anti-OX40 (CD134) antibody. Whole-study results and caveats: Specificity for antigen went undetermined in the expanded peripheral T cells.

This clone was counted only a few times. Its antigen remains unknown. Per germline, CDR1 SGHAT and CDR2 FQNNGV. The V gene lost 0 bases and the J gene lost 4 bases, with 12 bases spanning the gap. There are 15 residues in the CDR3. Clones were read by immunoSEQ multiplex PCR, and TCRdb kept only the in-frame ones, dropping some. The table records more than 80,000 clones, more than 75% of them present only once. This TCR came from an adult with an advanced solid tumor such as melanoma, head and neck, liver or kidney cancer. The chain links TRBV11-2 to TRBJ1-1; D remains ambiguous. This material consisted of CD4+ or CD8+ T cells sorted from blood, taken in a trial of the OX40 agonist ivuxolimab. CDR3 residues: CASSLDSGETTEAFF. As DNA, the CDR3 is TGTGCCAGCAGCTTAGATAGCGGGGAGACCACTGAAGCTTTCTTT.